The clone carrying this TCR beta chain was observed a handful of times. Antigen unknown. CDR1 is WSHSY and CDR2 is SAAADI in the germline V gene. V trimming: 2 bases; J trimming: 2 bases; junction bases outside the gene matches: 5. The CDR3 totals 15 residues. This sample was taken from a study of response to subunit inactivated influenza vaccine. Study-level points and caveats: It was suggested by the authors that few new T cells are recruited by each seasonal influenza vaccination.

TCRdb re-called the RT-PCR reads through MiXCR, storing one row per CDR3 protein. The sample has 200,000 to 250,000 distinct CDR3 sequences, 9.5% to 15% seen once. The chain couples TRBV10-2 to TRBJ2-5; 7 bases agree with TRBD1. The clonotype was recovered from a man in his fifties who received an inactivated influenza vaccine. The sequenced sample was non-naive T cells sorted from PBMCs, obtained roughly 15 days before vaccination. The CDR3 bases are TGCGCCAGCAGTGAGGCGGCAGGGGGACAAGAGACCCAGTACTTC. This codes for CASSEAAGGQETQYF.